One sample yielded the 32 T cell receptor beta chains listed below, sequenced in a study of blood T cell repertoires in COVID-19. TCRdb's copy holds only in-frame clones and misses some; the assay was immunoSEQ multiplex PCR. Seen here are fewer than 350,000 clones, approximately 90% observed once, and the top ten hold about 5%. Sequencing used peripheral blood. Source of these receptors: a middle-aged man with acute or convalescent COVID-19.

The chain joins TRBV5-1 to TRBJ1-1; D is unresolved. The length of the CDR3 is 12 residues. In germline, CDR1 is SGHRS, CDR2 YFSETQ. V was clipped by 0 bases and J by 9 bases, with 9 bases between them. CDR3 DNA sequence: TGCGCCAGCAGCTTGGGCAGAACAAAAGCTTTCTTT. Amino acids: CASSLGRTKAFF.

The chain couples TRBV7-7 to TRBJ1-5, with 9 bases lining up with TRBD1. The CDR3 contains 16 residues. J was trimmed by 9 bases and V by 4 bases; bases with no gene match: 13. The germline gives CDR1 SSHAT, CDR2 FNYEAQ (reference sequence). The CDR3 spells CASSSDRGRVIGPQHF. The CDR3 coding sequence is TGTGCCAGCAGCTCGGACAGGGGAAGGGTTATTGGGCCCCAGCATTTT.

V and J are TRBV5-1 and TRBJ1-2; unclear D gene. The V gene's germline CDR1 is SGHRS and CDR2 YFSETQ. Deletions cut 0 bases from V and 6 bases from J, with 9 bases between. The CDR3 is 13 residues long. The CDR3 region has the DNA TGCGCCAGCAGCTTGGTAGAGGGCGATGGCTACACCTTC. Residues: CASSLVEGDGYTF. Combining the CDR3 with reference TRBV5-1 and TRBJ1-2 gives the whole variable domain KAGVTQTPRYLIKTRGQQVTLSCSPISGHRSVSWYQQTPGQGLQFLFEYFSETQRNKGNFPGRFSGRQFSNSRSEMNVSTLELGDSALYLCASSLVEGDGYTFGSGTRLTVV.

Only one count was recorded for this clone. The rearrangement links TRBV6-5 to TRBJ2-1, with D possibly TRBD2 on 5 matching bases. Deletions cut 6 bases from V and 0 bases from J, with 12 bases between. The CDR3 runs 15 residues. Germline CDR1 is MNHEY and CDR2 is SVGAGI. The CDR3 protein is CASSRTGSSYNEQFF. The DNA for the CDR3 is TGTGCCAGCAGCCGAACGGGGAGCTCCTACAATGAGCAGTTCTTC.

The chain is built from TRBV10-1 and TRBJ2-3; D unclear. Germline CDR1 is WNHNN and CDR2 is SYGVQD (reference sequence). V was cut by 5 bases and J by 3 bases, with 9 bases left in between. This CDR3 contains 13 residues. The CDR3 reads CASSFSQTDTQYF. In nucleotides, the CDR3 is TGCGCCAGCAGTTTCTCGCAGACAGATACGCAGTATTTT.

V gene TRBV27 combines with J gene TRBJ1-1, with D unresolved. The CDR3 totals 14 residues. V lost 3 bases, J lost 3 bases, and 11 bases lay in between. Germline loops: CDR1 MNHEY, CDR2 SMNVEV (reference sequence). This CDR3 is CASSFKEWDTEAFF. CDR3 DNA: TGTGCCAGCAGTTTTAAGGAGTGGGACACTGAAGCTTTCTTT.

The rearrangement uses TRBV6-5 and TRBJ2-1, with 10 nucleotides matching TRBD2. CDR1 and CDR2 (germline): MNHEY, SVGAGI. The CDR3 extends over 15 amino acids. With 6 bases clipped from V and 9 bases from J, the junction kept 11 bases outside the gene matches. The CDR3 DNA is TGTGCCAGCAGCCTCAACAGCGGGGGGGCGGGTGAGCAGTTCTTC. Residues: CASSLNSGGAGEQFF.

A few counts support this clone. The V gene is TRBV11-2, the J gene TRBJ2-2; possibly TRBD2 for D (5 bases). V was cut by 7 bases and J by 0 bases, with 15 bases left in between. This CDR3 has 16 residues. Germline V gene data show CDR1 as SGHAT and CDR2 as FQNNGV. CDR3 loop: CASNPFGRANTGELFF. The CDR3, as DNA: TGTGCCAGCAACCCGTTCGGGCGGGCGAACACCGGGGAGCTGTTTTTT.

The chain is built from TRBV2 and TRBJ1-1, with a possible D match to TRBD1 (6 bases). The CDR3 is 14 residues long. V lost 3 bases and J 1 base, leaving 9 bases between the germline ends. Germline CDR1 reads SNHLY; CDR2 reads FYNNEI. In DNA form, the CDR3 reads TGTGCCAGCAGTGACAGGGGCGAGAACACTGAAGCTTTCTTT. It codes for CASSDRGENTEAFF.

The gene calls are TRBV20-1 and TRBJ2-7, with a tentative D call TRBD2 (6 bases). The CDR3 is made up of 11 amino acids. Germline CDR1 DFQATT, CDR2 SNEGSKA (reference sequence). In DNA form, the CDR3 reads TGCGGCGCCGTCGGGACTTACGAGCAGTACTTC. Protein product: CGAVGTYEQYF.

The chain is built from TRBV20-1 and TRBJ1-1; D remains unclear. The V gene's germline CDR1 is DFQATT and CDR2 SNEGSKA (reference sequence). Trimming took 3 bases from V and 1 from J, leaving 15 bases between them. The CDR3 loop spans 15 amino acids. The CDR3 DNA follows: TGCAGTGCTAGTGGGGTGAGGGTCTCGAACACTGAAGCTTTCTTT. This codes for CSASGVRVSNTEAFF.

The rearrangement uses TRBV12-5 and TRBJ2-4; 13 positions agree with TRBD2. Per the germline V gene, CDR1 is LGHNT and CDR2 is FRNRAP. V was clipped by 1 base and J by 3 bases; unmatched bases: 15. CDR3 length: 21 residues. CDR3 nucleotide sequence: TGTGCTAGTGGTTTGGCTGAAAAACTAGCGGGGGGGCTCAAAGACAAAAACATTCAGTACTTC. It specifies CASGLAEKLAGGLKDKNIQYF.

The rearrangement uses TRBV6-5 and TRBJ2-5; the D gene is possibly TRBD1 (6 bases). Germline CDR1 MNHEY, CDR2 SVGAGI. Trimming took off 6 bases at V and 2 bases at J, with 13 bases between the two ends. CDR3 size: 14 residues. The CDR3 DNA reads as TGTGCCAGCAGCTTGGGGGCGCGACAAGAGACCCAGTACTTC. Protein product: CASSLGARQETQYF.

Concerning this clone: The junction does not match germline at one end; this may be a read error. V is TRBV10-2 and J is TRBJ1-6; 7 nucleotides agree with TRBD1. The germline V gene has CDR1 WSHSY and CDR2 SAAADI. The CDR3 loop spans 11 amino acids. The CDR3 region has the DNA TGCGCCAGCACTGAGGGGGCTAAACCCCACTTT. This translates into CASTEGAKPHF.

The chain combines TRBV19 with TRBJ2-3, with TRBD1 matching 9 bases. This CDR3 is built from 18 residues. V shed 2 bases and J 4 bases; nucleotides not matched to a gene: 13. Germline V gene sequence: CDR1 LNHDA, CDR2 SQIVND (reference sequence). The CDR3 DNA follows: TGTGCCAGTAGTATATGGGGACAGGGAAAGGGAGGGGCAGATACGCAGTATTTT. Protein sequence: CASSIWGQGKGGADTQYF.

In DNA form, the CDR3 reads TGTGCTAGTGGTGCCGGGATGAGAGGGGCCAACGTCCTGACTTTC. Translated: CASGAGMRGANVLTF. The chain links TRBV12-5 to TRBJ2-6; perhaps TRBD2 as D (5 bases). V was trimmed by 5 bases and J by 4 bases, leaving 12 bases between them. Germline assignment: CDR1 LGHNT and CDR2 FRNRAP. This CDR3 comprises 15 residues. Complete variable domain (other parts from reference TRBV12-5 and TRBJ2-6): DARVTQTPRHKVTEMGQEVTMRCQPILGHNTVFWYRQTMMQGLELLAYFRNRAPLDDSGMPKDRFSAEMPDATLATLKIQPSEPRDSAVYFCASGAGMRGANVLTFGAGSRLTVL.

J is TRBJ2-1 and V is TRBV7-9; 9 nucleotides match TRBD2. The CDR3 has 16 residues. V shed 7 bases, J shed 9 bases, and the junction held 16 bases outside the gene matches. CDR1 and CDR2 from the germline V gene are SEHNR and FQNEAQ (reference sequence). CDR3 residues: CASTQGLAGGPSEQFF. The DNA for the CDR3 is TGTGCCAGCACCCAGGGGTTGGCGGGGGGGCCGAGTGAGCAGTTCTTC.

This clone was seen just once. This sequence joins TRBV4-1 and TRBJ1-2; TRBD1 might be the D (6 bases). Per germline, CDR1 MGHRA and CDR2 YSYEKL. Trimming pared 2 bases from V and 8 bases from J, leaving 15 bases between. This CDR3 contains 14 residues. The CDR3 sequence is CASSQTPGADGYTF. The CDR3 coding sequence is TGCGCCAGCAGCCAAACCCCAGGGGCGGACGGCTACACCTTC.

The chain joins TRBV6-1 to TRBJ1-2, with 7 bases aligning to TRBD1. V lost 2 bases and J lost 13; bases outside the gene matches: 22. The CDR3 totals 17 residues. The germline V gene encodes CDR1 MNHNS and CDR2 SASEGT. CDR3 loop: CASSESGTGAVIRGSTF. CDR3 coding DNA: TGTGCCAGCAGTGAATCAGGAACAGGGGCAGTAATAAGGGGTTCCACCTTC.

This chain links TRBV15 with TRBJ1-3; D remains unclear. This CDR3 has 15 residues. V was pared by 0 bases and J by 0 bases, with 6 bases between. Germline V CDR1 and CDR2: LNHNV, YYDKDF (reference sequence). The CDR3 DNA reads TGTGCCACCAGCAGAGATGTCCTCTCTGGAAACACCATATATTTT. Protein: CATSRDVLSGNTIYF.

The J gene is TRBJ2-7, the V gene TRBV15; a weak D match, TRBD1 (6 bases). V was cut by 0 bases and J by 7 bases, with 10 bases left in between. Germline CDR1 reads LNHNV; CDR2 reads YYDKDF (reference sequence). The CDR3 sequence is 13 residues long. The CDR3 bases are TGTGCCACCAGCAGAGAGAGGCAGGGGGAGCAGTACTTC. Translating it yields CATSRERQGEQYF.

V gene TRBV10-2 combines with J gene TRBJ1-1, with D hard to call. V was pared by 0 bases and J by 4 bases, with 9 bases between. Germline V gene data show CDR1 as WSHSY and CDR2 as SAAADI. This CDR3 comprises 14 residues. The CDR3 DNA follows: TGCGCCAGCAGTGAGTCGTTAACAGTCACTGAAGCTTTCTTT. Its translation: CASSESLTVTEAFF.

The chain uses TRBV10-3 and TRBJ2-7; 8 bases are shared with TRBD1. CDR1 and CDR2 (germline): ENHRY, SYGVKD. The CDR3 has 16 residues. V shed 1 base, J shed 3 bases, and the junction held 8 bases outside the gene matches. The CDR3 spells CAISEFSGTGDYEQYF. Written as DNA, the CDR3 is TGTGCCATCAGTGAGTTTTCCGGGACAGGCGACTACGAGCAGTACTTC.

V usage is TRBV5-1 and J usage is TRBJ1-2, with 8 bases identical to TRBD1. J lost 7 bases, V lost 4 bases, and 12 bases had no gene match. This CDR3 comprises 15 residues. Germline assignment: CDR1 SGHRS and CDR2 YFSETQ. CDR3 in amino acids: CASSQQVGQGLGYTF. The CDR3, as DNA: TGCGCCAGCAGCCAACAAGTCGGACAGGGACTTGGCTACACCTTC. The variable domain in full, completed from reference TRBV5-1 and TRBJ1-2, reads KAGVTQTPRYLIKTRGQQVTLSCSPISGHRSVSWYQQTPGQGLQFLFEYFSETQRNKGNFPGRFSGRQFSNSRSEMNVSTLELGDSALYLCASSQQVGQGLGYTFGSGTRLTVV.

J is TRBJ1-2 and V is TRBV4-2; D may be TRBD1 (6 bases). This CDR3 has 13 residues. Trimming stripped 1 base from V and 6 bases from J, with 9 bases between. The germline gives CDR1 LGHNA, CDR2 YNFKEQ. CDR3 in DNA: TGTGCCAGCAGCCAAGCGGGGGGCGATGGCTACACCTTC. It codes for CASSQAGGDGYTF.

The V and J genes are TRBV7-9 and TRBJ1-1; D gene ambiguous. V lost 1 base and J 1 base, leaving 4 bases between the germline ends. CDR1 and CDR2 (germline): SEHNR, FQNEAQ (reference sequence). This CDR3 contains 13 residues. Written as DNA, the CDR3 is TGTGCCAGCAGCTTAGTGGCGAACACTGAAGCTTTCTTT. Its translation is CASSLVANTEAFF.

The chain links TRBV2 to TRBJ1-1, with D perhaps TRBD1 (5 bases). The CDR3 spans 14 residues. V gave up 3 bases and J gave up 5 bases, with 13 bases separating them. Germline assignment: CDR1 SNHLY and CDR2 FYNNEI. This chain's CDR3 is CASSELGVKTEAFF. The CDR3 nucleotides read TGTGCCAGCAGTGAGTTAGGGGTTAAAACTGAAGCTTTCTTT. Filled out from reference TRBV2 and TRBJ1-1, the complete variable domain reads EPEVTQTPSHQVTQMGQEVILRCVPISNHLYFYWYRQILGQKVEFLVSFYNNEISEKSEIFDDQFSVERPDGSNFTLKIRSTKLEDSAMYFCASSELGVKTEAFFGQGTRLTVV.

V gene TRBV10-3 combines with J gene TRBJ2-2; 14 bases are a match to TRBD2. CDR1 and CDR2 from the germline V gene are ENHRY and SYGVKD. The length of the CDR3 is 16 residues. V lost 4 bases, J lost 7 bases, and 5 bases stayed unmatched. CDR3 DNA sequence: TGTGCCATCAGTGGACTAGCGGGGGGGCATAGCGGGGAGCTGTTTTTT. This gives the protein CAISGLAGGHSGELFF.

The chain employs TRBV30 and TRBJ1-4; possible D gene TRBD1, 5 bases. Germline values: CDR1 GTSNPN, CDR2 SVGIG (reference sequence). The CDR3 extends over 16 amino acids. V lost 6 bases and J 4 bases, leaving 21 bases between the germline ends. The CDR3 is CACIRRRVQGNEKLFF. The CDR3, as DNA: TGTGCCTGTATTAGGAGGAGGGTTCAGGGTAATGAAAAACTGTTTTTT.

This clone was seen a handful of times. The chain carries TRBV2 and TRBJ1-2; unclear D gene. CDR3 length: 13 residues. V was cut by 4 bases and J by 6 bases, with 12 bases left in between. Germline V gene lookup returns CDR1 SNHLY and CDR2 FYNNEI. CDR3 sequence reads: CASSGSAGDGYTF. The CDR3 DNA follows: TGTGCCAGCAGTGGATCAGCCGGAGATGGCTACACCTTC.

This clone has just one count. This chain joins TRBV30 and TRBJ1-4, with a possible D match to TRBD1 (6 bases). With 8 bases removed from V and 4 bases from J, the gap between germline ends came to 14 bases. This CDR3 is 13 amino acids long. Germline assignment: CDR1 GTSNPN and CDR2 SVGIG (reference sequence). The CDR3 loop is CAGNRVINEKLFF. CDR3 DNA: TGTGCCGGAAACAGGGTTATTAATGAAAAACTGTTTTTT. The complete variable domain, with remaining parts taken from reference TRBV30 and TRBJ1-4, reads SQTIHQWPATLVQPVGSPLSLECTVEGTSNPNLYWYRQAAGRGLQLLFYSVGIGQISSEVPQNLSASRPQDRQFILSSKKLLLSDSGFYLCAGNRVINEKLFFGSGTQLSVL.

The count of this clone is one. The V and J genes are TRBV9 and TRBJ2-3; no clear D gene. CDR1 SGDLS and CDR2 YYNGEE come from the germline V gene. V was trimmed by 2 bases and J by 4 bases, leaving 14 bases between them. CDR3 length: 15 amino acids. CDR3 in amino acids: CASSVLGPQPDTQYF. In DNA, the CDR3 is TGTGCCAGCAGCGTCCTGGGCCCCCAGCCAGATACGCAGTATTTT.